A selection of T cell receptor beta chains follows, all from one sample in a study of human T cells and chemical hapten exposure. TCRdb ran MiXCR on the RACE reads and lists one entry per CDR3 protein. The table lists 60,000 to 80,000 distinct CDR3 sequences, around 7% of them singletons. The specimen was whole blood, collected in connection with sensitization to the hapten diphenylcyclopropenone (DPC). The receptors come from a woman in her twenties or thirties with alopecia areata. Some clones in this sample may be carry-over from other donors' samples. CDR3s include the opening cysteine and the closing phenylalanine or tryptophan. D genes are given only for firm matches. Clone sizes are given selectively: once, few, many, or a class where the clone is expanded.

J gene: TRBJ1-1
clone size: .
V gene: TRBV19
D gene: TRBD1
CDR3 protein: CASSGQAQWGTEAFF
CDR3 DNA: TGTGCCAGTAGTGGACAGGCCCAGTGGGGCACTGAAGCTTTCTTT

J gene: TRBJ2-7
clone size: .
V gene: TRBV20-1
D gene: .
CDR3 protein: CSAPERWGYEQYF
CDR3 DNA: TGCAGTGCCCCCGAACGCTGGGGCTACGAGCAGTACTTC

J gene: TRBJ2-6
clone size: few
V gene: TRBV19
D gene: .
CDR3 protein: CASSAAIDSGANVLTF
CDR3 DNA: TGTGCCAGTAGCGCGGCGATAGACTCTGGGGCCAACGTCCTGACTTTC

J gene: TRBJ2-2
clone size: many
V gene: TRBV12-3/TRBV12-4
D gene: .
CDR3 protein: CASSLWLGELFF
CDR3 DNA: TGTGCCAGCAGTTTATGGCTCGGGGAGCTGTTTTTT

J gene: TRBJ1-1
clone size: many
V gene: TRBV6-1
D gene: TRBD1
CDR3 protein: CASKTTGSTEAFF
CDR3 DNA: TGTGCCAGCAAAACGACAGGGTCCACTGAAGCTTTCTTT

J gene: TRBJ2-1
clone size: many
V gene: TRBV6-1
D gene: .
CDR3 protein: CATKEYNEQFF
CDR3 DNA: TGTGCCACCAAGGAGTACAATGAGCAGTTCTTC

J gene: TRBJ2-2
clone size: few
V gene: TRBV5-4
D gene: .
CDR3 protein: CASSLPGGSTGELFF
CDR3 DNA: TGTGCCAGCAGCTTGCCAGGGGGGAGCACCGGGGAGCTGTTTTTT

J gene: TRBJ1-4
clone size: .
V gene: TRBV4-2
D gene: .
CDR3 protein: CASSPLGGRGEKLFF
CDR3 DNA: TGTGCCAGCAGCCCCCTAGGGGGAAGAGGTGAAAAACTGTTTTTT

J gene: TRBJ2-3
clone size: many
V gene: TRBV20-1
D gene: TRBD2
CDR3 protein: CSALTLAGSTDTQYF
CDR3 DNA: TGCAGTGCCCTCACGCTAGCGGGAAGCACAGATACGCAGTATTTT

J gene: TRBJ2-2
clone size: many
V gene: TRBV7-8
D gene: TRBD2
CDR3 protein: CASSLRWFGGGTGELFF
CDR3 DNA: TGTGCCAGCAGCTTACGTTGGTTCGGCGGGGGAACCGGGGAGCTGTTTTTT

J gene: TRBJ1-2
clone size: many
V gene: TRBV14
D gene: .
CDR3 protein: CASSPGTYGYTF
CDR3 DNA: TGTGCCAGCAGTCCCGGGACATATGGCTACACCTTC

J gene: TRBJ2-3
clone size: many
V gene: TRBV24-1
D gene: .
CDR3 protein: CATSETGGTDTQYF
CDR3 DNA: TGTGCCACCAGTGAAACGGGTGGCACAGATACGCAGTATTTT

J gene: TRBJ2-5
clone size: many
V gene: TRBV21-1
D gene: .
CDR3 protein: CASSKVPQGVNETQYF
CDR3 DNA: TGTGCCAGCAGCAAAGTGCCACAGGGGGTAAATGAGACCCAGTACTTC

J gene: TRBJ2-2
clone size: .
V gene: TRBV20-1
D gene: TRBD2
CDR3 protein: CSARPAGGGELFF
CDR3 DNA: TGCAGTGCCCGCCCGGCGGGAGGCGGGGAGCTGTTTTTT

J gene: TRBJ1-6
clone size: many
V gene: TRBV6-1
D gene: .
CDR3 protein: CASSEVAGTPLHF
CDR3 DNA: TGTGCCAGCAGTGAAGTTGCGGGCACACCCCTCCACTTT

J gene: TRBJ1-2
clone size: many
V gene: TRBV18
D gene: .
CDR3 protein: CASSPTGDYGYTF
CDR3 DNA: TGTGCCAGCTCACCCACCGGGGACTATGGCTACACCTTC

J gene: TRBJ1-6
clone size: many
V gene: TRBV5-1
D gene: .
CDR3 protein: CASSLGARGVVSSPLHF
CDR3 DNA: TGCGCCAGCAGCTTGGGCGCACGAGGGGTAGTCAGTTCACCCCTCCACTTT

J gene: TRBJ1-2
clone size: .
V gene: TRBV6-1
D gene: .
CDR3 protein: CASTYRDGYGYTF
CDR3 DNA: TGTGCCAGCACCTACAGGGATGGCTATGGCTACACCTTC

J gene: TRBJ1-2
clone size: many
V gene: TRBV3-1
D gene: .
CDR3 protein: CASSQRGTYGYTF
CDR3 DNA: TGTGCCAGCAGCCAAAGGGGGACCTATGGCTACACCTTC

J gene: TRBJ1-1
clone size: .
V gene: TRBV3-1
D gene: .
CDR3 protein: CASSPSTLQGRGTEAFF
CDR3 DNA: TGTGCCAGCAGCCCAAGCACACTACAGGGTCGGGGCACTGAAGCTTTCTTT

J gene: TRBJ1-1
clone size: few
V gene: TRBV2
D gene: TRBD1
CDR3 protein: CAQGGTANTEAFF
CDR3 DNA: TGTGCCCAAGGGGGGACAGCGAACACTGAAGCTTTCTTT

J gene: TRBJ1-1
clone size: many
V gene: TRBV29-1
D gene: .
CDR3 protein: CSGQDGSLNTEAFF
CDR3 DNA: TGCAGCGGGCAGGACGGCAGCCTGAACACTGAAGCTTTCTTT